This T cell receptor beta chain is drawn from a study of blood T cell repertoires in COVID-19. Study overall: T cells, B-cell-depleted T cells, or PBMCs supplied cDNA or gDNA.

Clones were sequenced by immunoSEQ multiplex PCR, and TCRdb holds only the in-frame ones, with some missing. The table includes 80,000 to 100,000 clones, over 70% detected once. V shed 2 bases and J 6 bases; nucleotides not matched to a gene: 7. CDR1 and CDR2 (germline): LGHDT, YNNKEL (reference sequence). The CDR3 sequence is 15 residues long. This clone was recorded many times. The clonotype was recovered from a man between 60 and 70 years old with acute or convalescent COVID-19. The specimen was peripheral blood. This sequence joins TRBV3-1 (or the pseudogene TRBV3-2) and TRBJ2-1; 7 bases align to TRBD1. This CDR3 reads CASSQRDRGFNEQFF. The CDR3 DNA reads TGTGCCAGCAGCCAACGGGACAGAGGATTCAATGAGCAGTTCTTC.